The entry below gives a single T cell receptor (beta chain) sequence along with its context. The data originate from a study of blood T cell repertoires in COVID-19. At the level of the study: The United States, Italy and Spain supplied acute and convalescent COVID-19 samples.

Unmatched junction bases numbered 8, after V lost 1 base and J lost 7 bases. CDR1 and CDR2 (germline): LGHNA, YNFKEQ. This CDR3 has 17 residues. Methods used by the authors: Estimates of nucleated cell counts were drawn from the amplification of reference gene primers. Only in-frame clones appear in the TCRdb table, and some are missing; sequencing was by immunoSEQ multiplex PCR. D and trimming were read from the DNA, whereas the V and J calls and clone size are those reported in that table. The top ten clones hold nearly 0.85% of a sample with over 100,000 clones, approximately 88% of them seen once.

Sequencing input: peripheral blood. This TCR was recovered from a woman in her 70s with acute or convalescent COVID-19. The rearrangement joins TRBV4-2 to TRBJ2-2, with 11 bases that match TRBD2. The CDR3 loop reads CASSQAGTSGGGGELFF. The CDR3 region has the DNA TGTGCCAGCAGCCAAGCCGGGACTAGCGGCGGGGGCGGGGAGCTGTTTTTT.